This is a list of T cell receptor beta chains from one sample in a study of T cell responses to AZD1222 COVID-19 vaccine. Sequencing was performed with immunoSEQ multiplex PCR; in TCRdb, only in-frame clones are kept and a portion is missing. The table has around 140,000 clones, approximately 92% seen once. This specimen was peripheral blood, taken on day 0 of AZD1222 vaccination. The receptors were gathered from an adult in good health. Both conserved end residues are trimmed from each CDR3.

V gene | CDR3 protein
TRBV7-9 | ASTQTAIQETQY
TRBV27 | ASSLRQTLENNEQF
TRBV9 | ASSVGGLTDTQY
TRBV28 | ASSLADGYT
TRBV6-1 | ASSQPENGYEQY
TRBV9 | ASSRRWGQGADTQY
TRBV28 | ASSEQGVEETQY
TRBV11-3 | ARQGSNQPQH
TRBV7-9 | ASSPEATGYGYT
TRBV6-5 | ASSSPGTSIYEQY
TRBV19 | ASSILPGQGFYEQY
TRBV4-1 | ASSQEWTSGGNEQF
TRBV5-1 | ASSLADPSGNTIY
TRBV28 | ASKPGTGFLPLH
TRBV7-2 | ASSLSPNYEQY
TRBV25-1 | ASSETGSSSYEQY
TRBV3-1/TRBV3-2 | ASAKDRETEAF
TRBV27 | ASSLIEGGPLEQY
TRBV29-1 | GSEGFAYGYT
TRBV7-2 | ASSPGTATYEQY
TRBV28 | ASRDQQGPRIYGYT
TRBV4-1 | ASSQVTGLNTGELF
TRBV4-1 | ASSLGQGNYGYT
TRBV19 | ASSILNTEAF
TRBV7-2 | ASSLITSVPLDEQF
TRBV5-1 | ASSEDHVYGYT
TRBV5-4 | ASSLVQADTQY
TRBV5-1 | ASHRGGETQY
TRBV7-9 | ASSFFRAGTEAF
TRBV4-1 | ASSQDWGSEETQY
TRBV2 | ASSERSTNTYEQY
TRBV15 | ATSRGTGVHRNYGYT
TRBV7-9 | ASSQLMGQGENGYT
TRBV29-1 | SVETSPSYEQY
TRBV2 | ASSTGAGEKLF
TRBV7-8 | ASSPRTGNNEKLF
TRBV2 | ASTRGSEGYT
TRBV5-1 | ASSSGTGGTEAF
TRBV5-1 | ASSSRGTADNTEAF
TRBV2 | ASSKGGDTQY
TRBV27 | ASSLTVNYYEQY
TRBV5-1 | ASSLVPGSSGRYEQY
TRBV5-1 | ASSLGSTNEKLF